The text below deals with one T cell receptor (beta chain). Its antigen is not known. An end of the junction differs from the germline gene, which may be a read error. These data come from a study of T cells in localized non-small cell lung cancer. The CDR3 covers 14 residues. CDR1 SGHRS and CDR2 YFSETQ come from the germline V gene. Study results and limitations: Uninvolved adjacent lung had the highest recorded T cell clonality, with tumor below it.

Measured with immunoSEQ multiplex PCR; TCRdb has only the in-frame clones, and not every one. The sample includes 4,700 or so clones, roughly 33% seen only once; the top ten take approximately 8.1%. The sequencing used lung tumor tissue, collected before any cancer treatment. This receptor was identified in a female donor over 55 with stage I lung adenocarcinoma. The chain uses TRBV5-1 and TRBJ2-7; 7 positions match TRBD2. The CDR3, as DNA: TGCGCCGGCAGCGAGGGAGGGGACGGAGCCGCACAGTACTTC. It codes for CAGSEGGDGAAQYF.